This T cell receptor (beta chain) was documented in a study of OX40 agonist ivuxolimab in advanced cancers. This clone has only a few counts. Its cognate antigen is unknown. Regarding the study as a whole: What antigens the expanded peripheral T cells recognized was never established.

The CDR3 is 11 amino acids. CDR1 and CDR2 from the germline V gene are SQVTM and ANQGSEA. Trimming took off 4 bases at V and 5 bases at J, with 8 bases between the two ends. Profiled with immunoSEQ multiplex PCR; TCRdb holds only in-frame clones, not every one. The repertoire holds around 64,000 clones, with 84% as singletons. This clonotype was obtained from an adult with an advanced solid tumor such as melanoma, head and neck, liver or kidney cancer. The starting material was CD4+ or CD8+ T cells sorted from blood, obtained in a trial of the OX40 agonist ivuxolimab. The V call is TRBV29-1, the J call TRBJ1-1; D gene unclear. For the CDR3, the DNA is TGCAGCGTTGGAACAGAGACTGAAGCTTTCTTT. It specifies CSVGTETEAFF.